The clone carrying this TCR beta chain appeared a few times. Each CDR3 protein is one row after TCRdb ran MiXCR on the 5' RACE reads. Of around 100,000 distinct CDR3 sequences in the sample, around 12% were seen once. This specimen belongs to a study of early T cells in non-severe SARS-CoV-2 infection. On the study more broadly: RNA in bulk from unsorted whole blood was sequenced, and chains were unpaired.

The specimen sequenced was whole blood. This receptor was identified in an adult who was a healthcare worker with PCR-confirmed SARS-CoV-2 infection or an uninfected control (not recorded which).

The DNA for the CDR3 is TGCGCCAGCAGTGAGGGGACAGGGGTCAGCTTCAATGAGCAGTTCTTC. As protein: CASSEGTGVSFNEQFF. V gene TRBV10-2 combines with J gene TRBJ2-1; 10 bases are shared with TRBD1. V was pared by 2 bases and J by 6 bases, with 7 bases of the junction left unmatched. There are 16 residues in the CDR3. Germline V gene sequence: CDR1 WSHSY, CDR2 SAAADI.